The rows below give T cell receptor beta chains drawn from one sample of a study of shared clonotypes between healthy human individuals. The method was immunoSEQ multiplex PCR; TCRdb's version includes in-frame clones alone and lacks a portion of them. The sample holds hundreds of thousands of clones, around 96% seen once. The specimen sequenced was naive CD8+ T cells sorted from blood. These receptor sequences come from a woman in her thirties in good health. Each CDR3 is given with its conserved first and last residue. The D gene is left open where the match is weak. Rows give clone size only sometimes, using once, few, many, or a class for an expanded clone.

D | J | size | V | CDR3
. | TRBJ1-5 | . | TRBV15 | CATGPAGNQPQHF
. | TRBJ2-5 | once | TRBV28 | CASSYPEETQYF
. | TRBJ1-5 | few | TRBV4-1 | CASSPNLERGQPQHF
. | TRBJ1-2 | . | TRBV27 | CASSLSTGNYGYTF
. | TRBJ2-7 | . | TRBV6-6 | CASSYSRAPGDEQYF
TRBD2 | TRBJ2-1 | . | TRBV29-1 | CSARLAGYYEQFF
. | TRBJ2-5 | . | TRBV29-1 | CSAEEETQYF
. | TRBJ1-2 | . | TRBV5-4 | CASSPTTGFANYGYTF
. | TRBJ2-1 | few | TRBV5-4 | CASSLWGYNEQFF
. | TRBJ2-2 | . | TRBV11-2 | CASSYENPTGELFF
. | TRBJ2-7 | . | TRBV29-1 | CSVLSPRLKGRVSYEQYF
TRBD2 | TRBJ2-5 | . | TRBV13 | CASSRYSGTYQETQYF
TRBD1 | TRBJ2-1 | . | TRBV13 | CASSYIGTGTYNEQFF
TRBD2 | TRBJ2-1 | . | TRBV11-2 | CASSFGTTHNEQFF
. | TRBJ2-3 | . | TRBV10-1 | CASGGQGLSDTQYF
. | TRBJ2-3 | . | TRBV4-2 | CASSQDSGVMGTDTQYF
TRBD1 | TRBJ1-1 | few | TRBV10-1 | CASSPTGGWTEAFF
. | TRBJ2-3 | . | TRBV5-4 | CASSLKLEDTQYF
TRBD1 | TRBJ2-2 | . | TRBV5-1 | CASSQDRGSTTGELFF
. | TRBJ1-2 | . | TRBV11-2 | CASSLEGASFVGYTF
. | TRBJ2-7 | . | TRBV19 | CATEGGALYEQYF
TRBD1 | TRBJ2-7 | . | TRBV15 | CATSRGAGGRYEQYF
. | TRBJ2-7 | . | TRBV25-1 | CASESYEQYF